The 10 T cell receptor beta chains reported below all come from one sample, sequenced in a study of shared clonotypes between healthy human individuals. Naivety among CD8 cells was defined by CD45RO negativity and positive CCR7 selection, thereby excluding terminally differentiated effector memory CD45RA+ cells. TCRdb keeps only in-frame clones here, not all; method: immunoSEQ multiplex PCR. Counted here are hundreds of thousands of clones, about 98% occurring once; the ten biggest clones make up 0.3% to 0.35%. Sequencing was carried out using naive CD8+ T cells sorted from blood. These receptor sequences come from a man aged 30 to 39 in good health.

CDR3 in DNA: TGTGCCAGCAGCTTTGGGACTAGCGGGAACTACGAGCAGTACTTC. Protein product: CASSFGTSGNYEQYF. The chain links TRBV5-6 to TRBJ2-7, with TRBD2 matching over 13 bases. Trimming cost V 2 bases and J 3 bases; bases outside gene matches: 2. The CDR3 is 15 residues long. Germline V gene lookup returns CDR1 SGHDT and CDR2 YYEEEE.

This clone was picked up one time. The chain carries TRBV4-2 and TRBJ2-2; 12 nucleotides agree with TRBD2. Unmatched junction bases numbered 5, after V lost 3 bases and J lost 0 bases. Germline CDR1 and CDR2: LGHNA and YNFKEQ. The CDR3 has 18 amino acids. As DNA, the CDR3 is TGTGCCAGCAGCCACGGACTAGCGGGGATTACGAACACCGGGGAGCTGTTTTTT. It yields the protein CASSHGLAGITNTGELFF.

The chain uses TRBV5-1 and TRBJ1-1; D remains unclear. Trimming removed 0 bases from V and 0 bases from J, with 9 bases in between. Germline-derived CDR1 and CDR2 are SGHRS and YFSETQ. This CDR3 has 15 residues. The CDR3 DNA sequence: TGCGCCAGCAGCTTGGGCGAGGAGATGAACACTGAAGCTTTCTTT. It yields the protein CASSLGEEMNTEAFF.

This chain links TRBV28 with TRBJ2-7, with D possibly being TRBD1 (6 bases). Per germline, CDR1 MDHEN and CDR2 SYDVKM. V gave up 3 bases and J gave up 3 bases, with 12 bases separating them. The CDR3 sequence is 14 residues long. The CDR3 DNA reads as TGTGCCAGCAGTTTGGGGACACTACTCTACGAGCAGTACTTC. It codes for CASSLGTLLYEQYF.

The CDR3 here is CASSLGDRFGVNYEQYF. In nucleotides, the CDR3 is TGTGCCAGCAGCTTGGGTGATAGGTTCGGAGTAAACTACGAGCAGTACTTC. The chain combines TRBV7-9 with TRBJ2-7, with D unclear. Trimming pared 3 bases from V and 3 bases from J, leaving 21 bases between. The CDR3 has 17 residues. The germline V gene encodes CDR1 SEHNR and CDR2 FQNEAQ (reference sequence).

The chain links TRBV5-6 to TRBJ1-2, with D unresolved. CDR1 is SGHDT and CDR2 is YYEEEE in the germline V gene. Trimming pared 0 bases from V and 0 bases from J, leaving 9 bases between. The CDR3 covers 15 residues. DNA of the CDR3: TGTGCCAGCAGCTTGGACCCAGGCTCTAACTATGGCTACACCTTC. The encoded protein is CASSLDPGSNYGYTF.

The chain recombines TRBV7-9 with TRBJ1-2; D is unresolved. Germline values: CDR1 SEHNR, CDR2 FQNEAQ (reference sequence). This CDR3 has 14 amino acids. V was shortened by 0 bases and J by 8 bases, with 13 bases between the two germline ends. The CDR3 spells CASSLADRLFGYTF. For the CDR3, the DNA is TGTGCCAGCAGCTTAGCTGACCGATTGTTCGGCTACACCTTC. Supplemented by reference TRBV7-9 and TRBJ1-2, the full variable domain reads DTGVSQNPRHKITKRGQNVTFRCDPISEHNRLYWYRQTLGQGPEFLTYFQNEAQLEKSRLLSDRFSAERPKGSFSTLEIQRTEQGDSAMYLCASSLADRLFGYTFGSGTRLTVV.

The chain links TRBV4-1 to TRBJ2-4, with D unclear. CDR3 size: 18 residues. The germline gives CDR1 MGHRA, CDR2 YSYEKL. Between the trimmed V and J ends, which lost 1 base and 0 bases, there was a span of 16 bases. CDR3 sequence: CASSQVGKGAQAKNIQYF. CDR3 nucleotides: TGCGCCAGCAGCCAAGTCGGAAAGGGCGCCCAAGCCAAAAACATTCAGTACTTC.

The genes are TRBV27 and TRBJ1-1; maybe TRBD1 (5 bases). CDR1 is MNHEY and CDR2 is SMNVEV in the germline V gene (reference sequence). V shed 4 bases and J shed 7 bases, with 10 bases lying between them. The CDR3 extends over 12 amino acids. The CDR3 loop reads CASSSGTNEAFF. CDR3 sequence (DNA): TGTGCCAGCAGTTCGGGGACTAATGAAGCTTTCTTT.

This chain uses TRBV6-6 with TRBJ1-1; D gene unclear. The CDR3 spans 12 residues. Trimming shortened V by 7 bases and J by 5 bases, and 11 bases separated the two germline ends. The V gene's germline CDR1 is MNHNY and CDR2 SVGAGI (reference sequence). CDR3 region: CASNFRGTEAFF. CDR3 in DNA: TGTGCCAGCAACTTTAGAGGTACTGAAGCTTTCTTT.